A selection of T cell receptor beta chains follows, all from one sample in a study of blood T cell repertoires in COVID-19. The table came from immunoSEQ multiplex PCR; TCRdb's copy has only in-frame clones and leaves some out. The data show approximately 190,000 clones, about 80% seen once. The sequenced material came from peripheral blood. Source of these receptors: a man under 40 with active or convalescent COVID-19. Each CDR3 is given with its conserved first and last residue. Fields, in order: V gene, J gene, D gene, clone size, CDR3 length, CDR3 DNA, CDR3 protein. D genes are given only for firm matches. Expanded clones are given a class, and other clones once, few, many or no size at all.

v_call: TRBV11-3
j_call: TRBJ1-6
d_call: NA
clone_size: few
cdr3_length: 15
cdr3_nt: TGTGCCAGCAGCCCGCGACAGTCGGATAATTCACCCCTCCACTTT
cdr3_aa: CASSPRQSDNSPLHF

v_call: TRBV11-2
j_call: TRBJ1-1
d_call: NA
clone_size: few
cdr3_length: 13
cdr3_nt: TGTGCCAGCAGCTCGGACAGAAACACTGAAGCTTTCTTT
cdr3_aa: CASSSDRNTEAFF

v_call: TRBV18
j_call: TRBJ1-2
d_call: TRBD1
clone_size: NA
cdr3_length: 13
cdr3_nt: TGTGCCAGCTCACCACAGGGGGCGGAAGGCTACACCTTC
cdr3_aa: CASSPQGAEGYTF

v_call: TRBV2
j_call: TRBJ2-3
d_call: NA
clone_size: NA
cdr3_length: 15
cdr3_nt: TGTGCCAGCAGTGAACTACAGCCAAGGACAGATACGCAGTATTTT
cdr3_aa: CASSELQPRTDTQYF

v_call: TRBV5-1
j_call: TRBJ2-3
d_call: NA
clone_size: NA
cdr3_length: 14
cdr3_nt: TGCGCCAGCAGCTTGTCCCCAGGCCCAGATACGCAGTATTTT
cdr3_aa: CASSLSPGPDTQYF

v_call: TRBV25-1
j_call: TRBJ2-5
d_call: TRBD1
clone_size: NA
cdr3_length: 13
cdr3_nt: TGTGCCAGCAGTAATGACAGGGGAGGGACCCAGTACTTC
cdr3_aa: CASSNDRGGTQYF

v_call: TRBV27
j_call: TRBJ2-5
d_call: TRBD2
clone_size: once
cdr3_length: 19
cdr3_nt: TGTGCCAGCAGCCCACTACCGGGACTAGCGGGGGGGACACAAGAGACCCAGTACTTC
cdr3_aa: CASSPLPGLAGGTQETQYF

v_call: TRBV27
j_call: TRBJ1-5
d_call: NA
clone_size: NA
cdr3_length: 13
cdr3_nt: TGTGCCAGCAGGGCAAATCAGGGCCAGCCCCAGCATTTT
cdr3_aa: CASRANQGQPQHF

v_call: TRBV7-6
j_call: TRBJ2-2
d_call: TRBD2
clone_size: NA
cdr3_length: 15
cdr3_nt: TGTGCCAGCAGCTTGGGAGGGGTCTACACCGGGGAGCTGTTTTTT
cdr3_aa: CASSLGGVYTGELFF

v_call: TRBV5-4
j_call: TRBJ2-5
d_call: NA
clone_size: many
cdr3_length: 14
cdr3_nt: TGTGCCAGCAGCTTGGATAGGGGGCAAGAGACCCAGTACTTC
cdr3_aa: CASSLDRGQETQYF

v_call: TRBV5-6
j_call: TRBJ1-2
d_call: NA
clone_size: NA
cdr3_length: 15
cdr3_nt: TGTGCCAGCAGCTTTTGGACACTAAACCTCTATGGCTACACCTTC
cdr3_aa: CASSFWTLNLYGYTF

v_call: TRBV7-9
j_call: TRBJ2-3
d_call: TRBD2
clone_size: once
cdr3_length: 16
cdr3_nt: TGTGCCAGCAGCTTAGATGCGGGGGGGCCAGGAGATACGCAGTATTTT
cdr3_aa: CASSLDAGGPGDTQYF

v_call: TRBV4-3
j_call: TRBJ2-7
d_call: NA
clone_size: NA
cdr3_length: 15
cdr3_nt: TGCGCCAGCAGCCAAGAACGGGCACAGGTTTACGAGCAGTACTTC
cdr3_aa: CASSQERAQVYEQYF

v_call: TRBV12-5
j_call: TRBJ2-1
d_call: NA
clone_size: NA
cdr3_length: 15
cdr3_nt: TGTGCTAGTGGTTCCCCCCGGCGGGGCTACAATGAGCAGTTCTTC
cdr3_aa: CASGSPRRGYNEQFF

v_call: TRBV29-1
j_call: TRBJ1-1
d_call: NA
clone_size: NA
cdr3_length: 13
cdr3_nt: TGCAGCTCACCGGGGGGTCAGAACACTGAAGCTTTCTTT
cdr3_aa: CSSPGGQNTEAFF

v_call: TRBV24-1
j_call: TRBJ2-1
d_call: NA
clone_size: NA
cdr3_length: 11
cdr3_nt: TGTGCCACCCTCACGGGGAATGAGCAGTTCTTC
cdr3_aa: CATLTGNEQFF

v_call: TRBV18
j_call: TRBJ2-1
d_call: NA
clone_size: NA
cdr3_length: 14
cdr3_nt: TGTGCCAGCTCACCTTCCGGTTCCTACAATGAGCAGTTCTTC
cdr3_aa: CASSPSGSYNEQFF

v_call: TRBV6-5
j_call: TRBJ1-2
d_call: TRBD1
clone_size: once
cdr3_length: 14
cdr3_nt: TGTGCCAGCAGTTACGGGGCAGGGGGTAGGGGCTACACCTTC
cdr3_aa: CASSYGAGGRGYTF

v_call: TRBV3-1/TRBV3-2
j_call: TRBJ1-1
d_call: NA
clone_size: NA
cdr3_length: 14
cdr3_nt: TGTGCCAGCAGCCTCACTGGGGGGTACACTGAAGCTTTCTTT
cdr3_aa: CASSLTGGYTEAFF

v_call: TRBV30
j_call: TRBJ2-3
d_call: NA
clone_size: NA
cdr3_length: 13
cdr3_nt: TGTGCCTGGAGTGTACACGGCACAGATACGCAGTATTTT
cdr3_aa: CAWSVHGTDTQYF

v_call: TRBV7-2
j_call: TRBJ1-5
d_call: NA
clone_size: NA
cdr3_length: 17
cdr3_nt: TGTGCCAGCAGCTCCCTTGGGGGGGCGCGGAGCAATCAGCCCCAGCATTTT
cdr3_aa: CASSSLGGARSNQPQHF

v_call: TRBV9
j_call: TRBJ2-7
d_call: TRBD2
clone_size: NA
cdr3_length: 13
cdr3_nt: TGTGCCAGCAGCGTAGAGGCTAGCGGTGAGGAATACTTC
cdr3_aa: CASSVEASGEEYF

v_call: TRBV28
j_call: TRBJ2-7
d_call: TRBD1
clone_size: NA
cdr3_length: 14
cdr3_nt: TGTGCCAGCAGGTGGGACAGGGAAGACGACGAGCAGTACTTC
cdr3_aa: CASRWDREDDEQYF

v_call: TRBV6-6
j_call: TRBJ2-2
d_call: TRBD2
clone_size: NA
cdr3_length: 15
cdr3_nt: TGTGCCAGCAGTTATGGACTAGCGGGGGGCGGGGAGCTGTTTTTT
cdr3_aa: CASSYGLAGGGELFF

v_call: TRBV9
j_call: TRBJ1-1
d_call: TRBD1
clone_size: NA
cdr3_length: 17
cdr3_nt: TGTGCCAGCAGCGCTTTCAGGGGGCACCGTGCGAACACTGAAGCTTTCTTT
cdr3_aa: CASSAFRGHRANTEAFF

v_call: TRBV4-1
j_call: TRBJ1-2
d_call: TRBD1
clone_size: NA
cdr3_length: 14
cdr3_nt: TGCGCCAGCAGCCTCGGGGAGACAGGGGCCGGCTACACCTTC
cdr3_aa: CASSLGETGAGYTF

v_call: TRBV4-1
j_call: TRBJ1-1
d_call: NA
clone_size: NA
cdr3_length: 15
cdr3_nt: TGCGCCAGCAGCTCAACAGGTGGGGCGCAGACTGAAGCTTTCTTT
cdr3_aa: CASSSTGGAQTEAFF

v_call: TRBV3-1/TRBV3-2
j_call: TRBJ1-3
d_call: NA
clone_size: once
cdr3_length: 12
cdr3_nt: TGTGCCAGCAGTTCGGAGGGAAACACCATATATTTT
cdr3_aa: CASSSEGNTIYF

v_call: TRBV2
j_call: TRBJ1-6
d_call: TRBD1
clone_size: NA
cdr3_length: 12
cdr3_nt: TGTGCGACCCAGGGGGATAATTCACCCCTCCACTTT
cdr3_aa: CATQGDNSPLHF

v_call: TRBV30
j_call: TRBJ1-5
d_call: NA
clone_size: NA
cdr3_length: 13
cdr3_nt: TGTGCCTGGAGTGGGCTCGGGAGACAGCCCCAGCATTTT
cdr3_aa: CAWSGLGRQPQHF

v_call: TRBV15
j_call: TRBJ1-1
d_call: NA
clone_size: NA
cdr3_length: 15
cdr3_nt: TGTGCCACCAGCAGAGCGGTGATTTTCGACACTGAAGCTTTCTTT
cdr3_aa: CATSRAVIFDTEAFF

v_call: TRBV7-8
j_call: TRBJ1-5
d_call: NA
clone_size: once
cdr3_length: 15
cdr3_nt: TGTGCCAGCAGCTCTAAGGGGGTTAGCAATCAGCCCCAGCATTTT
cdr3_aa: CASSSKGVSNQPQHF

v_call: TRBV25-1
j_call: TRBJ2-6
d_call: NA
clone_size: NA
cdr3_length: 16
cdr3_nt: TGTGCCAGCACCCCACGCGGGGCGACCGGGGCCAACGTCCTGACTTTC
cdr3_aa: CASTPRGATGANVLTF

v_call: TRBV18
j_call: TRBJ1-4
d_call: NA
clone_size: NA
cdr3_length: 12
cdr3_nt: TGTGCCAGCTCATCACTGAGCGAAAAACTGTTTTTT
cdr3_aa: CASSSLSEKLFF

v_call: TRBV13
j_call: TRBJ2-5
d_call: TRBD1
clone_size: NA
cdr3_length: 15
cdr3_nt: TGTGCCAGCAGCTTACAGGGACAGGGTCCTTCCCCCCAGTACTTC
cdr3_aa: CASSLQGQGPSPQYF

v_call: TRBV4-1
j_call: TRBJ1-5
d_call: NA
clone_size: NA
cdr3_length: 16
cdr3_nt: TGCGCCAGCAGCCAAGAGCCAGGGAACCTCAATCAGCCCCAGCATTTT
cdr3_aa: CASSQEPGNLNQPQHF

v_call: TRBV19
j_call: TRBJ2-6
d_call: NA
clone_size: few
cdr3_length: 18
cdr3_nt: TGTGCCAGTAGTCCCGAGGGGTACAGGGTTTCTGGGGCCAACGTCCTGACTTTC
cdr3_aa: CASSPEGYRVSGANVLTF

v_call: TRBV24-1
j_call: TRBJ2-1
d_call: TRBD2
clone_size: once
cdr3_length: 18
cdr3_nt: TGTGCCACCAGTGATCCGGGGGTAGCGGGAGGCCGCTACAATGAGCAGTTCTTC
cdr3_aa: CATSDPGVAGGRYNEQFF

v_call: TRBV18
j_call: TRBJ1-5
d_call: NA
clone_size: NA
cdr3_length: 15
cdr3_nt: TGTGCCAGCTCAAGGGGAGGCCAGCTCAATCAGCCCCAGCATTTT
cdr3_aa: CASSRGGQLNQPQHF

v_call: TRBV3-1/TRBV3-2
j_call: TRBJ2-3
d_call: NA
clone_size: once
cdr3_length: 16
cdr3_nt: TGTGCCAGCAGCCATCCGCCAGGGGAGATTTCAGATACGCAGTATTTT
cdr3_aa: CASSHPPGEISDTQYF

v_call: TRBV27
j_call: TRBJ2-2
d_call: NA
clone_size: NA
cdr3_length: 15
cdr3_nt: TGTGCCAGCAGTTTTCAGGGTTTGGGATCCGGGGAGCTGTTTTTT
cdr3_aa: CASSFQGLGSGELFF

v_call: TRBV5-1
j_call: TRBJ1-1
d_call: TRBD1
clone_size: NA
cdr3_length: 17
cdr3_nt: TGCGCCAGCAGCTCTCGGACAGGCTTGTTTTCGAGCACTGAAGCTTTCTTT
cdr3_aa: CASSSRTGLFSSTEAFF

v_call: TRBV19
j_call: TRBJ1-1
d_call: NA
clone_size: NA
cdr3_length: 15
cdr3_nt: TGTGCCAGTGGCCCCCGGGACACCCGTTTAGCTGAAGCTTTCTTT
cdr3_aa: CASGPRDTRLAEAFF

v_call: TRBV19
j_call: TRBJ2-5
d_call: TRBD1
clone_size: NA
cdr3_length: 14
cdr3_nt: TGTGCCAGTAGAGCCCGCCAGGGGGCTGCGGCCCAGTACTTC
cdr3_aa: CASRARQGAAAQYF

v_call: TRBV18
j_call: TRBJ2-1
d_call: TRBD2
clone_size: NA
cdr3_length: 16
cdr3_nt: TGTGCCAGCTCACCACCGCGGGGGGGTATCGTCGATGAGCAGTTCTTC
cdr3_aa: CASSPPRGGIVDEQFF

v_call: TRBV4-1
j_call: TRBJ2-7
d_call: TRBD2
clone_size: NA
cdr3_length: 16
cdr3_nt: TGCGCCAGCAGCCAAGGGCCCCTAGCGGGAGGGTACGAGCAGTACTTC
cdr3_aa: CASSQGPLAGGYEQYF

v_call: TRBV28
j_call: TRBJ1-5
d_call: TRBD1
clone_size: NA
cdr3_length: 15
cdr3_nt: TGTGCCAGCACCCCCACGACAGGGGGCAATCAGCCCCAGCATTTT
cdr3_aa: CASTPTTGGNQPQHF

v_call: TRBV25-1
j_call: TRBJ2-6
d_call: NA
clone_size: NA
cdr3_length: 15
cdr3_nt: TGTGCCAGTCATTCAGACTCCTCTGGGGCCAACGTCCTGACTTTC
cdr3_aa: CASHSDSSGANVLTF

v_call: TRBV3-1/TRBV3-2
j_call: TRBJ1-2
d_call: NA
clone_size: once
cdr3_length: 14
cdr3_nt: TGTGCCAGCAGCCTAGCAAGGGGAGGCTATGGCTACACCTTC
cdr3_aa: CASSLARGGYGYTF